Below, 7 T cell receptor beta chains from the same sample are listed, as sequenced in a study of metastatic and nonmetastatic thyroid tumors. Before thyroid surgery, none of the patients had received any treatment. Using MiXCR, TCRdb re-called clones from the PCR reads. This table holds roughly 81,000 clones, approximately 9% found once. The sequenced material came from blood. The source is a female donor with papillary thyroid cancer or a benign thyroid nodule (not recorded which). Some clones in this sample may be carry-over from other donors' samples.

The chain carries TRBV30 and TRBJ1-1; no clear D. Per the germline V gene, CDR1 is GTSNPN and CDR2 is SVGIG (reference sequence). V was shortened by 0 bases and J by 6 bases, with 5 bases between the two germline ends. The CDR3 consists of 11 residues. CDR3 nucleotide sequence: TGTGCCTGGAGTGTACGTCCTGAAGCTTTCTTT. Translating it yields CAWSVRPEAFF. Using reference TRBV30 and TRBJ1-1 for the parts outside the CDR3, the full variable domain is SQTIHQWPATLVQPVGSPLSLECTVEGTSNPNLYWYRQAAGRGLQLLFYSVGIGQISSEVPQNLSASRPQDRQFILSSKKLLLSDSGFYLCAWSVRPEAFFGQGTRLTVV.

This clone was detected only a few times. The chain is built from TRBV5-6 and TRBJ2-1; TRBD1 might be the D (6 bases). The CDR3 has 13 amino acids. Per germline, CDR1 SGHDT and CDR2 YYEEEE. Trimming removed 3 bases from V and 4 bases from J, with 8 bases in between. The CDR3 region is CASSSDRYNEQFF. The CDR3, as DNA: TGTGCCAGCAGCTCTGACAGGTACAATGAGCAGTTCTTC.

This clone was recorded many times. The chain recombines TRBV19 with TRBJ2-3; D perhaps matches TRBD1 (6 bases). The germline CDR1 and CDR2 sequences are LNHDA and SQIVND (reference sequence). V was cut by 5 bases and J by 0 bases, with 12 bases left in between. There are 15 residues in the CDR3. The CDR3 loop reads CASSPPDRSTDTQYF. The CDR3 nucleotides read TGTGCCAGTAGTCCGCCGGACAGAAGCACAGATACGCAGTATTTT.

At least ten counts were recorded for this clone. The chain employs TRBV5-5 and TRBJ2-7; TRBD1 matches at 12 bases. The CDR3 has 15 residues. CDR1 SGHKS and CDR2 YYEKEE come from the germline V gene (reference sequence). With 3 bases clipped from V and 0 bases from J, the junction kept 1 base outside the gene matches. CDR3 sequence reads: CASSWGQGASYEQYF. The DNA for the CDR3 is TGTGCCAGCAGCTGGGGACAGGGGGCCTCCTACGAGCAGTACTTC. Full variable domain (missing parts from reference TRBV5-5 and TRBJ2-7): DAGVTQSPTHLIKTRGQQVTLRCSPISGHKSVSWYQQVLGQGPQFIFQYYEKEERGRGNFPDRFSARQFPNYSSELNVNALLLGDSALYLCASSWGQGASYEQYFGPGTRLTVT.

This sequence joins TRBV29-1 and TRBJ1-5, with D unclear. The CDR3 sequence is 13 residues long. Germline assignment: CDR1 SQVTM and CDR2 ANQGSEA. The V and J ends lost 7 bases and 0 bases respectively, with 10 bases between them. As DNA, the CDR3 is TGCAGCGCGTCTCTGAATAGCAATCAGCCCCAGCATTTT. This translates into CSASLNSNQPQHF.

Remarks on this clone: At one of its ends the junction is not consistent with the germline gene, which may arise from a read error. The chain recombines TRBV5-6 with TRBJ1-3; a possible D gene is TRBD1 (5 bases). Per the germline V gene, CDR1 is SGHDT and CDR2 is YYEEEE. This CDR3 spans 15 amino acids. CDR3 sequence: CTSSFGDGVIRTIYF. CDR3 bases: TGTACCAGCAGCTTTGGGGACGGAGTGATACGCACCATATATTTT.

Points on this clone: A read error may explain this, as a much larger clone is one base away. This chain links TRBV9 with TRBJ2-1; 9 bases fit TRBD2. V shed 4 bases and J 7 bases; nucleotides not matched to a gene: 12. The germline V gene has CDR1 SGDLS and CDR2 YYNGEE. The CDR3 has 16 residues. CDR3: CASSPGAGGPQNEQFF. The CDR3 nucleotides are TGTGCCAGCAGCCCCGGTGCGGGGGGGCCCCAGAATGAGCAGTTCTTC.